What follows is one TCR beta chain and its context. Here immunoSEQ multiplex PCR was the method, and the copy in TCRdb shows in-frame clones only, minus some. This table holds about 50,000 clones, around nine tenths found once. The data were obtained in a study of blood T cell repertoires in COVID-19. About the study: From the United States, Italy and Spain came samples of acute and convalescent COVID-19.

The V gene's germline CDR1 is LGHDT and CDR2 YNNKEL (reference sequence). V was cut by 4 bases and J by 1 base, with 13 bases left in between. CDR3 length: 15 amino acids. The TCR comes from a man aged 55 to 70 with active or convalescent COVID-19. V is TRBV3-1 (or the pseudogene TRBV3-2) and J is TRBJ1-2, with D possibly TRBD1 on 6 matching bases. Specimen: peripheral blood. The CDR3 region is CASSRQAGSNYGYTF. CDR3 in DNA: TGTGCCAGCAGCCGACAGGCAGGAAGTAACTATGGCTACACCTTC.